This TCR beta chain was captured in a study of lymphopenia after photon versus proton radiotherapy. Whole-study results and caveats: Proton therapy kept repertoires fairly stable, unlike photons, which gained effector/memory cells. After the lymphocyte nadir, photon-treated repertoires showed oligoclonal expansion, especially of CD8+ Temra cells. Authors raise, but do not show, better survival with proton therapy. Larger post-nadir TCR diversity loss correlated inversely with survival in deceased patients.

Concerning this clone: Its cognate antigen is unknown.

The CDR3 consists of 16 residues. V lost 6 bases, J lost 0 bases, and 8 bases stayed unmatched. Germline V gene sequence: CDR1 MNHNY, CDR2 SVGAGI (reference sequence). Some clones are missing from TCRdb's copy, which holds only in-frame ones; the method was immunoSEQ multiplex PCR. The repertoire includes more than 30,000 clones, 75% to 90% of them detected once, and 5% to 8.5% sits in the top ten. V is TRBV6-6 and J is TRBJ2-1, with 7 bases that match TRBD1. The clonotype originates from a woman between 65 and 79 years old with pancreatic cancer. Some clones in this sample may be carry-over from other donors' samples. The sample here was peripheral blood, taken from a patient treated with proton-based radiotherapy. CDR3 coding DNA: TGTGCCAGCAGCTCGGCGACAGGGAGCTCCTACAATGAGCAGTTCTTC. Translating it yields CASSSATGSSYNEQFF.